The 26 T cell receptor beta chains reported below all come from one sample, sequenced in a study of blood T cells in healthy people across ages. For the second PCR, which ran for about 7 to 12 cycles, a sample-barcoded 5' primer and a J-beta primer mix were used. TCRdb processed the 5' RACE reads anew with MiXCR; each CDR3 protein has one entry. The repertoire includes about 750,000 distinct CDR3 sequences, less than 70% of them detected once, and about 42% sits in the top ten. The specimen was blood. These receptors were taken from an older man in good health.

This clonotype was seen a handful of times. This chain uses TRBV20-1 with TRBJ1-5; tentative D call: TRBD1 (5 bases). Germline V lookup: CDR1 DFQATT, CDR2 SNEGSKA (reference sequence). This CDR3 comprises 15 residues. The V gene lost 5 bases and the J gene lost 5 bases, with 19 bases spanning the gap. The CDR3 DNA reads as TGCAGTGCTCCAAGCCTGGGGAGGGGAGATCAGCCCCAGCATTTT. This encodes CSAPSLGRGDQPQHF.

This clonotype has more than one count but fewer than ten. V is TRBV3-1 and J is TRBJ2-7; 7 nucleotides line up with TRBD1. Germline CDR1 and CDR2: LGHDT and YNNKEL (reference sequence). Trimming took 1 base from V and 5 from J; bases not matched to a gene: 8. The CDR3 sequence is 15 residues long. DNA for the CDR3: TGTGCCAGCAGCCAAGGGTTACAGGGGATCAACGAGCAGTACTTC. This gives the protein CASSQGLQGINEQYF.

This chain joins TRBV27 and TRBJ2-7, with a weak D call TRBD1 (5 bases). V lost 0 bases, J lost 2 bases, and 8 bases lay in between. CDR1 is MNHEY, CDR2 SMNVEV, per germline (reference sequence). The CDR3 totals 14 residues. CDR3 sequence reads: CASSLSLRAYEQYF. CDR3 DNA: TGTGCCAGCAGTTTATCGCTCAGGGCCTACGAGCAGTACTTC.

The chain joins TRBV7-2 to TRBJ2-3, with TRBD2 matching 11 bases. CDR1 and CDR2 from the germline V gene are SGHTA and FQGNSA. This CDR3 has 16 amino acids. V gave up 0 bases and J gave up 14 bases; unmatched junction bases: 13. The CDR3 DNA reads TGTGCCAGCAGCTTAGCGCTAGCGGGAGGCGGTAGATACGCGTATTTT. Its protein product is CASSLALAGGGRYAYF. The whole variable domain, remainder taken from reference TRBV7-2 and TRBJ2-3, is GAGVSQSPSNKVTEKGKDVELRCDPISGHTALYWYRQSLGQGLEFLIYFQGNSAPDKSGLPSDRFSAERTGGSVSTLTIQRTQQEDSAVYLCASSLALAGGGRYAYFGPGTRLTVL.

The chain uses TRBV12-3 or TRBV12-4 and TRBJ2-1; D gene unclear. This CDR3 region has 13 residues. Trimming shortened V by 3 bases and J by 1 base, and 4 bases separated the two germline ends. CDR3 sequence (DNA): TGTGCCAGCAGTTTTGCGTCCTACAATGAGCAGTTCTTC. Amino acid sequence: CASSFASYNEQFF.

This clonotype was counted a few times. The chain recombines TRBV12-3 or TRBV12-4 with TRBJ2-1; 8 bases fit TRBD2. The trim removed 3 bases at V and 1 base at J, leaving 2 bases unmatched. This CDR3 has 15 residues. CDR3 protein: CASSFAGGSYNEQFF. The CDR3 DNA reads as TGTGCCAGCAGTTTTGCGGGGGGTTCCTACAATGAGCAGTTCTTC.

This clonotype was counted a few times. The chain uses TRBV20-1 and TRBJ2-3; a possible D gene is TRBD2 (7 bases). The CDR3 spans 17 residues. Germline-derived CDR1 and CDR2 are DFQATT and SNEGSKA (reference sequence). The V gene lost 5 bases and the J gene lost 3 bases, with 24 bases spanning the gap. The CDR3 bases are TGCAGTGCTCTCGAGGGGAGGGGGAAAATGTGGACAGATACGCAGTATTTT. Its translation: CSALEGRGKMWTDTQYF.

The chain recombines TRBV9 with TRBJ2-5; a weak D match, TRBD1 (5 bases). Germline CDR1 reads SGDLS; CDR2 reads YYNGEE. This CDR3 has 14 residues. Trimming shortened V by 0 bases and J by 3 bases, and 9 bases separated the two germline ends. The CDR3 is CASSVDTGKETQYF. The CDR3 coding sequence is TGTGCCAGCAGCGTAGACACAGGCAAAGAGACCCAGTACTTC.

The chain carries TRBV12-3 or TRBV12-4 and TRBJ2-1; 9 bases fit TRBD2. The CDR3 is 13 amino acids. The V and J ends lost 3 bases and 9 bases, in that order; junction bases with no gene match: 3. CDR3 in amino acids: CASSFMREGEQFF. The CDR3 coding sequence is TGTGCCAGCAGTTTCATGCGGGAGGGTGAGCAGTTCTTC.

In this sample, this clonotype turned up a few times. V gene TRBV29-1 combines with J gene TRBJ2-1, with 8 bases that match TRBD2. The CDR3 totals 16 residues. Germline loops: CDR1 SQVTM, CDR2 ANQGSEA. V was pared by 5 bases and J by 5 bases, with 14 bases of the junction left unmatched. The CDR3 sequence: CSVPSPSGRWNNEQFF. The CDR3 nucleotides are TGCAGCGTTCCCTCCCCCAGCGGGAGATGGAACAATGAGCAGTTCTTC.

The chain recombines TRBV11-2 with TRBJ2-5, with D perhaps being TRBD1 or TRBD2 (5 bases each). The germline CDR1 and CDR2 sequences are SGHAT and FQNNGV. There are 15 residues in the CDR3. V was cut by 3 bases and J by 7 bases, with 18 bases left in between. CDR3 coding DNA: TGTGCCAGCAGCTTTAGCCGACTCCGGGACGGGACCCAGTACTTC. Translating it yields CASSFSRLRDGTQYF.

The chain couples TRBV5-5 to TRBJ1-3, with D tentatively TRBD1 (6 bases). CDR1 SGHKS and CDR2 YYEKEE come from the germline V gene (reference sequence). Deletions cut 0 bases from V and 4 bases from J, with 17 bases between. This CDR3 comprises 17 residues. The CDR3 reads CASSLVPPGADGNTIYF. For the CDR3, the DNA is TGTGCCAGCAGCTTGGTTCCCCCAGGGGCCGACGGAAACACCATATATTTT.

This chain connects TRBV5-1 to TRBJ1-2; D perhaps matches TRBD1 (6 bases). Germline CDR1 and CDR2: SGHRS and YFSETQ. V dropped 3 bases and J dropped 2 bases, with 11 bases sitting between them. The CDR3 runs 14 residues. CDR3 amino acids: CASSSNTGNYGYTF. The CDR3 DNA follows: TGCGCCAGCAGCTCGAATACAGGGAACTATGGCTACACCTTC.

The chain employs TRBV28 and TRBJ1-5; D may be TRBD1 (5 bases). Germline CDR1 reads MDHEN; CDR2 reads SYDVKM. V lost 10 bases to trimming and J lost 9 bases, with 16 bases between them. This CDR3 is 12 amino acids long. CDR3 bases: TGTGCCATCAACCCCGTCAGGGCGCCCCAGCATTTT. Residues: CAINPVRAPQHF.

This clonotype has a single count. The genes are TRBV20-1 and TRBJ2-1, with 15 bases aligning to TRBD2. CDR1 is DFQATT, CDR2 SNEGSKA, per germline (reference sequence). This CDR3 contains 15 residues. Trimming at V came to 5 bases and at J to 2 bases, leaving 1 base not matched to a gene. The CDR3 sequence: CSARTSGRAYNEQFF. DNA of the CDR3: TGCAGTGCTCGGACTAGCGGGAGGGCCTACAATGAGCAGTTCTTC.

The chain recombines TRBV7-9 with TRBJ2-1; 11 positions agree with TRBD2. Germline assignment: CDR1 SEHNR and CDR2 FQNEAQ (reference sequence). This CDR3 contains 16 residues. V was clipped by 1 base and J by 10 bases; unmatched bases: 9. The CDR3 DNA reads as TGTGCCAGCAGCTTAGATCGCCTAGCGGGAGGAGGCGAGCAGTTCTTC. Its translation is CASSLDRLAGGGEQFF. Together with reference TRBV7-9 and TRBJ2-1, the CDR3 gives the full variable domain: DTGVSQNPRHKITKRGQNVTFRCDPISEHNRLYWYRQTLGQGPEFLTYFQNEAQLEKSRLLSDRFSAERPKGSFSTLEIQRTEQGDSAMYLCASSLDRLAGGGEQFFGPGTRLTVL.

The chain carries TRBV7-2 and TRBJ2-7, with 11 positions matching TRBD2. This CDR3 spans 15 amino acids. CDR1 is SGHTA, CDR2 FQGNSA, per germline. Unmatched junction bases numbered 7, after V lost 6 bases and J lost 3 bases. CDR3 bases: TGTGCCAGCAGTCCCCCGGGACTAGCGGACTACGAGCAGTACTTC. Translated: CASSPPGLADYEQYF.

The chain combines TRBV18 with TRBJ2-7; D possibly corresponds to TRBD1 (6 bases). CDR1 and CDR2 from the germline V gene are KGHSH and LQKENI. V lost 3 bases, J lost 2 bases, and 17 bases lay in between. The CDR3 has 16 amino acids. CDR3 protein: CASSPNRRTATYEQYF. The CDR3 DNA sequence: TGTGCCAGCTCACCGAACCGGCGGACAGCAACCTACGAGCAGTACTTC.

V usage is TRBV7-2 and J usage is TRBJ2-7; no reliable D call. V shed 5 bases and J shed 2 bases, with 10 bases lying between them. The CDR3 is made up of 13 amino acids. Per the germline V gene, CDR1 is SGHTA and CDR2 is FQGNSA. For the CDR3, the DNA is TGTGCCAGCAGCCCCCCTACCCCCTACGAGCAGTACTTC. This codes for CASSPPTPYEQYF.

The CDR3 DNA follows: TGCAGTGCCCTACAGGGGGCAGAGGGCAATCAGCCCCAGCATTTT. Translation gives CSALQGAEGNQPQHF. The gene calls are TRBV20-1 and TRBJ1-5; TRBD1 matches 9 bases. Germline V gene lookup returns CDR1 DFQATT and CDR2 SNEGSKA (reference sequence). CDR3 length: 15 amino acids. V shed 6 bases, J shed 2 bases, and the junction held 8 bases outside the gene matches.

The count of this clonotype is one. The genes are TRBV3-1 and TRBJ1-2, with a possible D match to TRBD1 (5 bases). Trimming took off 1 base at V and 8 bases at J, with 11 bases between the two ends. The CDR3 covers 13 residues. Germline values: CDR1 LGHDT, CDR2 YNNKEL (reference sequence). The CDR3 is CASSQGQSGGYTF. CDR3 bases: TGTGCCAGCAGCCAAGGACAGTCAGGGGGCTACACCTTC.

This chain uses TRBV11-2 with TRBJ2-1, with 9 nucleotides matching TRBD2. J gave up 6 bases and V 5 bases, and 11 bases lay outside the gene matches. CDR1 is SGHAT and CDR2 is FQNNGV in the germline V gene. The CDR3 totals 16 residues. CDR3 nucleotide sequence: TGTGCCAGCAGCCCGGGACTCAGCGGGAGGACCAATGAGCAGTTCTTC. Its translation: CASSPGLSGRTNEQFF.

The rearrangement uses TRBV7-9 and TRBJ1-2; TRBD1 is a possible D gene (6 bases). The germline gives CDR1 SEHNR, CDR2 FQNEAQ (reference sequence). This CDR3 comprises 15 residues. Deletions cut 0 bases from V and 2 bases from J, with 10 bases between. CDR3 in amino acids: CASSLADRTNYGYTF. For the CDR3, the DNA is TGTGCCAGCAGCTTAGCTGACAGGACCAACTATGGCTACACCTTC.

In its sample, this clonotype was seen a few times. CDR3 DNA sequence: TGTGCCAGCAGCCAAGCTCGGGCCAACGTCCTGACTTTC. It translates to CASSQARANVLTF. This chain links TRBV3-1 with TRBJ2-6; D gene uncertain. Germline-derived CDR1 and CDR2 are LGHDT and YNNKEL (reference sequence). CDR3 length: 13 amino acids. V was cut by 1 base and J by 5 bases, with 3 bases left in between.

The chain has TRBV20-1 and TRBJ1-2; D gene uncertain. There are 11 residues in the CDR3. Trimming pared 3 bases from V and 8 bases from J, leaving 10 bases between. Germline V gives CDR1 DFQATT, CDR2 SNEGSKA (reference sequence). The chain's CDR3 is CSASRLWGYTF. In DNA, the CDR3 is TGCAGTGCTAGTCGACTGTGGGGCTACACCTTC.

The J gene is TRBJ2-3, the V gene TRBV3-1, with D possibly TRBD2 on 6 matching bases. CDR3 length equals 14 residues. Trimming shortened V by 5 bases and J by 7 bases, and 16 bases separated the two germline ends. CDR1 LGHDT and CDR2 YNNKEL come from the germline V gene (reference sequence). The CDR3 DNA reads TGTGCCAGCAGCTCACGGGAGTCCTCGAATACGCAGTATTTT. It yields the protein CASSSRESSNTQYF.